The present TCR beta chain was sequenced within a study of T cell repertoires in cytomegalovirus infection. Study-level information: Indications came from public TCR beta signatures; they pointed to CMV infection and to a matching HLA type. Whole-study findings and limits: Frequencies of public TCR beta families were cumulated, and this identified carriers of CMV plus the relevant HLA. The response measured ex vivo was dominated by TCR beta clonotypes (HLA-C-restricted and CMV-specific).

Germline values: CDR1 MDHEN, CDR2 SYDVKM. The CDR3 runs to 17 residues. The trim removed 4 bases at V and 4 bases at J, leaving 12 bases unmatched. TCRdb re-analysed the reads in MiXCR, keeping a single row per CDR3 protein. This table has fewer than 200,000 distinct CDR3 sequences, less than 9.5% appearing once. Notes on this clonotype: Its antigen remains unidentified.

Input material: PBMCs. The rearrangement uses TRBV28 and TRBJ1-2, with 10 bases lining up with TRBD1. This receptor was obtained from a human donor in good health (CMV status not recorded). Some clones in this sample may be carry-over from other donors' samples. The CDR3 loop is CASSSPGQGRIGYGYTF. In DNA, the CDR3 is TGTGCCAGCAGTTCCCCGGGACAGGGGAGGATTGGCTATGGCTACACCTTC.